These 19 T cell receptor beta chains came from one sample sequenced in a study of T cell repertoires in cytomegalovirus infection. TCRdb re-analysed the reads in MiXCR, keeping a single row per CDR3 protein. The table lists approximately 400,000 distinct CDR3 sequences, about 33% of them singletons. Sequencing was carried out using PBMCs. The receptors here all came from a human donor in good health (CMV status not recorded). Some clones in this sample may be carry-over from other donors' samples.

The rearrangement links TRBV7-6 to TRBJ2-3, with 10 bases lining up with TRBD2. This CDR3 contains 16 residues. With V trimmed by 1 base and J by 3 bases, 4 bases remained unmatched. Germline CDR1 reads SGHVS; CDR2 reads FNYEAQ. CDR3 in DNA: TGTGCCAGCAGCTTAGTAGCGGGGGGAGTGACAGATACGCAGTATTTT. Translated: CASSLVAGGVTDTQYF. Drawing the rest from reference TRBV7-6 and TRBJ2-3, the complete variable domain is GAGVSQSPRYKVTKRGQDVALRCDPISGHVSLYWYRQALGQGPEFLTYFNYEAQQDKSGLPNDRFSAERPEGSISTLTIQRTEQRDSAMYRCASSLVAGGVTDTQYFGPGTRLTVL.

This clonotype was detected many times. The chain links TRBV7-2 to TRBJ1-1; D is possibly TRBD1 (5 bases). CDR1 and CDR2 (germline): SGHTA, FQGNSA. The V end was cut by 1 base, the J end by 6 bases, with 6 bases between. This CDR3 has 12 amino acids. The CDR3 DNA reads TGTGCCAGCAGCTTAGACAGGCCTGAAGCTTTCTTT. As protein: CASSLDRPEAFF.

This clonotype was seen a few times. This chain links TRBV20-1 with TRBJ1-5; D not resolved. Germline V gene sequence: CDR1 DFQATT, CDR2 SNEGSKA (reference sequence). The CDR3 loop spans 14 amino acids. The V and J ends lost 1 base and 3 bases respectively, with 10 bases between them. The CDR3 DNA reads as TGCAGTGCTAGAGCCACAGAGTTCAATCAGCCCCAGCATTTT. Protein: CSARATEFNQPQHF.

This clonotype showed up just a few times. The chain carries TRBV11-2 and TRBJ2-1, with 7 bases matching TRBD1. Germline CDR1 reads SGHAT; CDR2 reads FQNNGV. The CDR3 loop spans 16 amino acids. J lost 1 base, V lost 2 bases, and 5 bases had no gene match. In nucleotides, the CDR3 is TGTGCCAGCAGCTTAAGGGACAGCGGTTCCTACAATGAGCAGTTCTTC. Translated, it gives CASSLRDSGSYNEQFF.

The chain joins TRBV4-3 to TRBJ1-2, with a tentative D call TRBD1 (5 bases). The CDR3 runs 19 residues. Trimming cost V 0 bases and J 4 bases, with 24 bases left between them. Germline V gene lookup returns CDR1 LGHNA and CDR2 YSLEER. The CDR3 DNA reads as TGCGCCAGCAGCCAAGACCCAGGAGGGGCCGCCGGCCGAATCTATGGCTACACCTTC. As protein: CASSQDPGGAAGRIYGYTF.

This clonotype has just a few counts. The rearrangement uses TRBV20-1 and TRBJ2-7, with TRBD1 matching 9 bases. J lost 2 bases, V lost 0 bases, and 5 bases had no gene match. Germline V gives CDR1 DFQATT, CDR2 SNEGSKA (reference sequence). The CDR3 spans 15 residues. CDR3 in DNA: TGCAGTGCTAGAGACTGGACAGGGGTAACCTACGAGCAGTACTTC. It translates to CSARDWTGVTYEQYF.

This clonotype was picked up a small number of times. The CDR3 DNA reads TGTGCCACCAGCAGAGATCTTGGAGGTGTCGAGCAGTACTTC. Its translation: CATSRDLGGVEQYF. The gene calls are TRBV15 and TRBJ2-7; TRBD2 might be the D (5 bases). The CDR3 consists of 14 residues. CDR1 is LNHNV, CDR2 YYDKDF, per germline (reference sequence). V lost 0 bases, J lost 6 bases, and 12 bases lay in between. Supplemented by reference TRBV15 and TRBJ2-7, the full variable domain reads DAMVIQNPRYQVTQFGKPVTLSCSQTLNHNVMYWYQQKSSQAPKLLFHYYDKDFNNEADTPDNFQSRRPNTSFCFLDIRSPGLGDTAMYLCATSRDLGGVEQYFGPGTRLTVT.

This clonotype was observed at least ten times. The chain uses TRBV19 and TRBJ2-1; no clear D gene. This CDR3 region has 12 residues. V was trimmed by 9 bases and J by 4 bases, leaving 10 bases between them. Germline V gene lookup returns CDR1 LNHDA and CDR2 SQIVND (reference sequence). CDR3: CASSLGYNEQFF. Written as DNA, the CDR3 is TGTGCCAGCAGCTTGGGATACAATGAGCAGTTCTTC.

This clonotype was recorded a few times. The J gene is TRBJ2-5, the V gene TRBV29-1; the D gene is possibly TRBD1 (5 bases). V lost 3 bases, J lost 2 bases, and 13 bases lay in between. The CDR3 is 14 amino acids. Germline CDR1 reads SQVTM; CDR2 reads ANQGSEA. The CDR3 DNA follows: TGCAGCGTTGAGTCAGGGTGGTTTCAAGAGACCCAGTACTTC. Its protein is CSVESGWFQETQYF.

The chain recombines TRBV7-2 with TRBJ2-7, with no clear D. The CDR3 sequence is 14 residues long. From germline, CDR1 is SGHTA and CDR2 FQGNSA. V was cut by 5 bases and J by 5 bases, with 16 bases left in between. In DNA form, the CDR3 reads TGTGCCAGCAGCGTCTCCGGGTTAAGGGACGAGCAGTACTTC. It encodes CASSVSGLRDEQYF.

The chain joins TRBV27 to TRBJ2-1; the D gene is possibly TRBD2 (7 bases). This CDR3 is built from 16 residues. The germline V gene encodes CDR1 MNHEY and CDR2 SMNVEV (reference sequence). With 7 bases removed from V and 6 bases from J, the gap between germline ends came to 22 bases. CDR3 protein: CASTTWGGAKGNEQFF. The CDR3 bases are TGTGCCAGCACCACCTGGGGGGGCGCGAAGGGCAATGAGCAGTTCTTC.

This clonotype was counted ten times or more. This chain links TRBV7-2 with TRBJ2-5; no definite D call. Germline CDR1 is SGHTA and CDR2 is FQGNSA. V was clipped by 0 bases and J by 3 bases, with 8 bases between them. The CDR3 contains 14 residues. The CDR3: CASSLAGPKETQYF. The DNA of the CDR3 is TGTGCCAGCAGCTTAGCGGGCCCAAAAGAGACCCAGTACTTC.

This sequence joins TRBV6-6 and TRBJ2-5; maybe TRBD2 (6 bases). CDR1 MNHNY and CDR2 SVGAGI come from the germline V gene (reference sequence). The CDR3 length is 14 residues. V dropped 6 bases and J dropped 1 base, with 12 bases sitting between them. CDR3 residues: CASSEGTFQETQYF. The CDR3 DNA follows: TGTGCCAGCAGCGAGGGGACTTTCCAAGAGACCCAGTACTTC.

There are a few counts of this clonotype. V is TRBV19 and J is TRBJ2-3; 9 nucleotides align to TRBD2. The CDR3 is 16 residues long. Per the germline V gene, CDR1 is LNHDA and CDR2 is SQIVND (reference sequence). V lost 5 bases, J lost 4 bases, and 10 bases stayed unmatched. CDR3 coding DNA: TGTGCCAGTAGTCCGGTCTGGCGGGGGGGCCCAGATACGCAGTATTTT. Its translation is CASSPVWRGGPDTQYF.

This clonotype was recorded a few times. The chain is built from TRBV12-3 or TRBV12-4 and TRBJ1-4; D might be TRBD1 (5 bases). This CDR3 contains 14 residues. V lost 6 bases and J lost 8, with 16 bases in between. The CDR3 nucleotides are TGTGCCAGCAGGTGGGCCGGGGCTGGCGAAAAACTGTTTTTT. Protein: CASRWAGAGEKLFF.

This clonotype came up a few times. The chain joins TRBV6-1 to TRBJ1-1; D is undetermined. This CDR3 is built from 15 residues. Per the germline V gene, CDR1 is MNHNS and CDR2 is SASEGT. The V end lost 3 bases, the J end lost 5 bases, and 16 bases lay between the germline ends. DNA of the CDR3: TGTGCCAGCAGTGAGGGCCGGGGAGGGCGTACTGAAGCTTTCTTT. This gives the protein CASSEGRGGRTEAFF.

This clonotype has at least ten counts. The chain employs TRBV6-1 and TRBJ2-1; D might be TRBD2 (6 bases). This CDR3 comprises 12 residues. With 6 bases removed from V and 10 bases from J, the gap between germline ends came to 13 bases. CDR1 and CDR2 (germline): MNHNS, SASEGT. The CDR3 coding sequence is TGTGCCAGCAGGGCCGGGGGAGGCGAGCAGTTCTTC. Encoded protein: CASRAGGGEQFF.

This clonotype was seen repeatedly, ten times or more. The chain employs TRBV7-9 and TRBJ1-2; 7 bases agree with TRBD1. CDR1 is SEHNR, CDR2 FQNEAQ, per germline (reference sequence). The CDR3 sequence is 15 residues long. J lost 6 bases, V lost 5 bases, and 12 bases had no gene match. The CDR3 sequence: CASSERDRNENGYTF. DNA for the CDR3: TGTGCCAGCAGCGAACGGGACAGAAATGAGAATGGCTACACCTTC.

The CDR3 nucleotides are TGTGCCAGCAGCTTGGAGTGGACTGAAGCTTTCTTT. Its protein product is CASSLEWTEAFF. The gene calls are TRBV5-5 and TRBJ1-1; D is ambiguous. Looked up from germline, CDR1 is SGHKS and CDR2 is YYEKEE (reference sequence). Between the trimmed V and J ends, which lost 0 bases and 5 bases, there was a span of 5 bases. This CDR3 has 12 amino acids.